What follows are 22 T cell receptor beta chains derived from one specimen sequenced in a study of blood T cell repertoires in COVID-19. Method: immunoSEQ multiplex PCR; TCRdb's copy keeps in-frame clones and lacks some. Of roughly 280,000 clones in the sample, 87% were seen once. The material sequenced was peripheral blood. These receptors were obtained from a woman aged 45 to 65 who had recovered from COVID-19.

The chain links TRBV7-9 to TRBJ2-7; unclear D gene. CDR1 and CDR2 from the germline V gene are SEHNR and FQNEAQ (reference sequence). Deletions cut 5 bases from V and 2 bases from J, with 16 bases between. The CDR3 is made up of 15 amino acids. The CDR3 protein is CASSTRLPAAYEQYF. The CDR3 nucleotides read TGTGCCAGCAGCACGAGACTTCCCGCGGCCTACGAGCAGTACTTC.

The chain combines TRBV19 with TRBJ2-5; TRBD2 matches 10 bases. With 1 base clipped from V and 3 bases from J, the junction kept 2 bases outside the gene matches. CDR3 size: 15 residues. Germline assignment: CDR1 LNHDA and CDR2 SQIVND (reference sequence). The CDR3 coding sequence is TGTGCCAGTAGTATAGGCACTAGCGGGGAAGAGACCCAGTACTTC. This encodes CASSIGTSGEETQYF.

CDR3 bases: TGTGCCAGCAGGAGAGGACAGGGAACCTACAATGAGCAGTTCTTC. Its protein product is CASRRGQGTYNEQFF. The V and J genes are TRBV6-5 and TRBJ2-1, with TRBD1 identical over 8 bases. In germline, CDR1 is MNHEY, CDR2 SVGAGI. The CDR3 loop spans 15 amino acids. The J segment lost 2 bases and the V segment lost 6 bases, leaving 6 bases of the junction unmatched.

The chain joins TRBV19 to TRBJ2-3, with TRBD2 identical over 9 bases. The CDR3 spans 15 residues. Germline CDR1 reads LNHDA; CDR2 reads SQIVND (reference sequence). V lost 3 bases to trimming and J lost 5 bases; unmatched junction nucleotides: 6. CDR3 nucleotide sequence: TGTGCCAGTAGTATCTGGCGGGAGGGTAGAGATACGCAGTATTTT. It codes for CASSIWREGRDTQYF.

The chain combines TRBV19 with TRBJ1-6; TRBD1 is a possible D gene (5 bases). The length of the CDR3 is 15 residues. V lost 3 bases to trimming and J lost 5 bases, with 11 bases between them. Per germline, CDR1 LNHDA and CDR2 SQIVND (reference sequence). The CDR3 bases are TGTGCCAGTAGTATCGCCAGGGCAGATAATTCACCCCTCCACTTT. Translating gives CASSIARADNSPLHF. The full variable domain, rest sourced from reference TRBV19 and TRBJ1-6, is DGGITQSPKYLFRKEGQNVTLSCEQNLNHDAMYWYRQDPGQGLRLIYYSQIVNDFQKGDIAEGYSVSREKKESFPLTVTSAQKNPTAFYLCASSIARADNSPLHFGNGTRLTVT.

This clone came up a few times. The chain couples TRBV5-6 to TRBJ2-6; no firm D call. This CDR3 spans 15 amino acids. V gave up 2 bases and J gave up 4 bases, with 10 bases separating them. Per germline, CDR1 SGHDT and CDR2 YYEEEE. The CDR3 nucleotides are TGTGCCAGCAGCTTCATTCGAGCCGGGGCCAACGTCCTGACTTTC. Protein product: CASSFIRAGANVLTF.

The rearrangement uses TRBV30 and TRBJ2-7; D is unresolved. The CDR3 loop spans 14 amino acids. Germline values: CDR1 GTSNPN, CDR2 SVGIG (reference sequence). Trimming removed 4 bases from V and 3 bases from J, with 16 bases in between. CDR3 amino acids: CAWTREAYHYEQYF. CDR3 bases: TGTGCCTGGACCCGCGAGGCCTACCACTACGAGCAGTACTTC.

This chain uses TRBV28 with TRBJ2-4; TRBD1 matches 7 bases. The CDR3 length is 14 residues. Per germline, CDR1 MDHEN and CDR2 SYDVKM. The V gene end was trimmed by 4 bases and the J gene end by 8 bases; junction bases not matched to a gene: 8. The CDR3 DNA sequence: TGTGCCAGCAGTTATCAGGACAGGTTAGACATTCAGTACTTC. Amino acids: CASSYQDRLDIQYF.

V and J are TRBV20-1 and TRBJ2-3, with D uncertain. Trimming left V 7 bases short and J 2 bases short, with 7 bases between. The length of the CDR3 is 11 residues. Germline CDR1 DFQATT, CDR2 SNEGSKA (reference sequence). The CDR3 loop is CSGAVTDTQYF. The CDR3 DNA follows: TGCAGTGGTGCAGTCACAGATACGCAGTATTTT.

CDR3 sequence reads: CASSSRGGVSGNTIYF. The DNA for the CDR3 is TGTGCCAGCAGCTCCCGGGGGGGGGTATCTGGAAACACCATATATTTT. The chain is built from TRBV9 and TRBJ1-3; D is perhaps TRBD1 (5 bases). V was shortened by 4 bases and J by 1 base, with 15 bases between the two germline ends. Germline CDR1 reads SGDLS; CDR2 reads YYNGEE. The CDR3 length is 16 residues.

This chain's CDR3 is CASRRPSYTF. In nucleotides, the CDR3 is TGTGCCAGCAGGCGGCCGAGCTACACCTTC. The chain recombines TRBV5-8 with TRBJ1-2; no clear D gene. The CDR3 has 10 amino acids. V was cut by 5 bases and J by 9 bases, with 8 bases left in between. CDR1 is SGHTS and CDR2 is YDEGEE in the germline V gene.

The chain has TRBV7-2 and TRBJ2-5; the match to TRBD2 covers 10 bases. CDR3 size: 16 residues. Germline CDR1 reads SGHTA; CDR2 reads FQGNSA. V shed 0 bases, J shed 3 bases, and the junction held 4 bases outside the gene matches. This CDR3 is CASSLASLAGKETQYF. The CDR3 DNA reads TGTGCCAGCAGCTTAGCTTCACTAGCGGGGAAAGAGACCCAGTACTTC.

J is TRBJ2-7 and V is TRBV19; 7 bases align to TRBD1. CDR1 is LNHDA and CDR2 is SQIVND in the germline V gene (reference sequence). V shed 6 bases, J shed 2 bases, and the junction held 10 bases outside the gene matches. The CDR3 is made up of 15 amino acids. CDR3 nucleotides: TGTGCCAGTAGCAGGGATCAGACAGGGCCCTACGAGCAGTACTTC. As protein: CASSRDQTGPYEQYF.

The chain links TRBV7-9 to TRBJ1-2, with D unclear. This CDR3 contains 17 residues. CDR1 and CDR2 (germline): SEHNR, FQNEAQ (reference sequence). V was clipped by 5 bases and J by 0 bases, with 19 bases between them. CDR3 nucleotides: TGTGCCAGCAGCAAAGGGTACCTTGGGCAGTCTAACTATGGCTACACCTTC. Translation: CASSKGYLGQSNYGYTF.

The chain employs TRBV3-1 (or the pseudogene TRBV3-2) and TRBJ2-3, with 12 bases fitting TRBD1. The V segment lost 4 bases and the J segment 9 bases; nucleotides outside the gene matches: 8. Germline V CDR1 and CDR2: LGHDT, YNNKEL (reference sequence). The CDR3 runs to 15 residues. In DNA form, the CDR3 reads TGTGCCAGCAGCCTACGGGACAGGGGGCTTGGGACGCAGTATTTT. This codes for CASSLRDRGLGTQYF.

This chain links TRBV28 with TRBJ1-1; no definite D call. The V and J ends lost 8 bases and 0 bases respectively, with 10 bases between them. Germline values: CDR1 MDHEN, CDR2 SYDVKM. The CDR3 extends over 13 amino acids. The CDR3 region has the DNA TGTGCCAGCTCTATTCTTATGAACACTGAAGCTTTCTTT. Its translation is CASSILMNTEAFF.

The chain links TRBV15 to TRBJ2-3; 7 bases are a match to TRBD1. V gave up 4 bases and J gave up 6 bases; unmatched junction bases: 13. This CDR3 spans 16 amino acids. The germline V gene encodes CDR1 LNHNV and CDR2 YYDKDF (reference sequence). The CDR3 sequence is CATSIGGTGVMDTQYF. The CDR3 DNA reads as TGTGCCACCAGCATAGGGGGAACAGGGGTTATGGATACGCAGTATTTT.

The rearrangement uses TRBV18 and TRBJ1-2, with 10 nucleotides matching TRBD1. Germline V gene lookup returns CDR1 KGHSH and CDR2 LQKENI. This CDR3 has 12 amino acids. The V and J ends lost 9 bases and 6 bases, in that order; junction bases with no gene match: 4. The CDR3 bases are TGTGCCAGTTCCGGGACAGGGGATGGCTACACCTTC. It codes for CASSGTGDGYTF.

This chain uses TRBV5-1 with TRBJ2-1; 8 bases line up with TRBD2. The trim removed 4 bases at V and 0 bases at J, leaving 6 bases unmatched. CDR3 size: 16 residues. Germline values: CDR1 SGHRS, CDR2 YFSETQ. The CDR3 DNA is TGCGCCAGCAGCCCTGAACGGGGGGGCTCCTACAATGAGCAGTTCTTC. Protein sequence: CASSPERGGSYNEQFF.

CDR3 sequence (DNA): TGTGCCAGCAGTGGCGAAAGGGGCTCCTACGAGCAGTACTTC. Its translation is CASSGERGSYEQYF. The rearrangement joins TRBV2 to TRBJ2-7, with D perhaps matching TRBD1 (5 bases). The CDR3 has 14 amino acids. The V gene lost 4 bases and the J gene lost 0 bases, with 10 bases spanning the gap. Germline V CDR1 and CDR2: SNHLY, FYNNEI.

The V gene is TRBV5-6, the J gene TRBJ1-2; weak D call: TRBD1 (5 bases). The CDR3 is made up of 14 amino acids. The V gene lost 2 bases and the J gene lost 2 bases, with 10 bases spanning the gap. Germline V CDR1 and CDR2: SGHDT, YYEEEE. CDR3 nucleotides: TGTGCCAGCAGCTTCGGAGACAGCAACTATGGCTACACCTTC. This sequence encodes CASSFGDSNYGYTF.

The chain joins TRBV6-6 to TRBJ1-2, with TRBD1 identical over 8 bases. The CDR3 runs to 12 residues. Germline assignment: CDR1 MNHNY and CDR2 SVGAGI (reference sequence). V lost 8 bases, J lost 8 bases, and 7 bases stayed unmatched. The CDR3 bases are TGTGCCAGCGAGACAGGGGCGCGCGGCTACACCTTC. It specifies CASETGARGYTF.